This T cell receptor beta chain is from a study of Graves' ophthalmopathy and Graves' hyperthyroidism (dated by TCRdb to the late 2010s). General notes on the study: Hyperthyroidism was defined as stable when no progression to ophthalmopathy occurred within 18 months of follow-up. To tell Graves' ophthalmopathy apart from Graves' hyperthyroidism, and to predict which patients would progress to ophthalmopathy, the study relied on TCR beta repertoire signatures. In total, under 150 blood samples were TCR-sequenced: approximately 42 ophthalmopathy, some 80 hyperthyroidism and 17 hyperthyroidism-to-ophthalmopathy patients. To explore V-J signatures distinguishing ophthalmopathy from hyperthyroidism, a discovery set of some 100 patients (more than 40 ophthalmopathy, 55 to 60 stable hyperthyroidism) was enrolled. For independent validation, a separate cohort was made up of approximately 19 hyperthyroidism patients plus 17 patients who later progressed from hyperthyroidism to ophthalmopathy. In roughly six hyperthyroidism patients, T-cell repertoires of thyroid tissue and blood were compared. Following sample collection, hyperthyroidism patients were given methimazole at a starting dose of 30 mg daily, and ophthalmopathy patients were given high-dose intravenous methylprednisolone. What the work shows at the level of the full study, not this receptor alone: Sample size was not statistically predetermined, and group allocation was not concealed from the investigators. In validation, the model predicted ophthalmopathy progression with 70.59% sensitivity and roughly 72% specificity; some 13 predicted patients were CT-confirmed with GO in a median of about 6.2 months. Most expanded thyroid clonotypes with frequency above 0.001 were also detected in blood, suggesting blood repertoires may reflect the thyroid immune response. In cross-validation, the 13-signature model distinguished ophthalmopathy from stable hyperthyroidism with approximately 90% sensitivity and 81.08% specificity, while in the test set the corresponding values were about 80% and 75%.

This clonotype was seen many times. Its target antigen remains unknown. Base-call qualities are not available, and no considerably larger clone is one nucleotide away. TCR beta CDR3 regions were amplified from RNA transcripts for repertoire sequencing. The first round was an RT-PCR using HTBI primers with the Qiagen OneStep RT-PCR kit, and this first round was followed by a second-round multiplex PCR, then size selection and purification. The libraries underwent paired-end sequencing with 100 bp reads on an Illumina HiSeq2000. The authors' analysis ran thus. SOAPnuke was used to process the reads, removing any read that contained adapters or uncalled bases, had a mean Phred below 15, or lacked an exact match to the constant primer or identifier. COPE v1.2.5 was used to merge the high-quality paired reads. Each unique nucleotide sequence was defined as a clonotype, and clonotypes were aligned to IMGT TRB V, D and J references with MiTCR v1.1. The analysis was limited to V-J combinations with a frequency above 0.0001, which together covered 99.2% of the repertoires. For each V-J combination, a TCR clonal expansion and chaos score was defined as F50 clonal expansion divided by the chaos observed in the TCRdist matrix. Welch's t-statistics and random forest were used to reduce the features to approximately 13 V-J combinations, which were then used as input to a naive Bayes classifier. The similarity between thyroid and blood repertoires was quantified using the Morisita-Horn index. Using fastp at Q25 and MiXCR, TCRdb reprocessed the public reads and kept productive beta chains. Every distinct CDR3 protein forms one entry, paired with its most common genes and DNA. The authors' filters were not applied to this entry. Recorded for this sample are 1 million to 1.3 million distinct CDR3 sequences; about 40% of them occurred a single time. The ten biggest clones cover roughly 10% of the sample.

V is reduced by 2 bases and J by 5 bases, leaving a spacing of 15 bases between them. Measured from the cysteine to the phenylalanine, the CDR3 is 15 residues long. The CDR3 DNA has 45 bases and is translated from base 1. Via the germline V gene, CDR1 is SGHTA and CDR2 FQGNSA. The hyperthyroidism patients were 18 to 65 years old and newly diagnosed, with a disease duration of less than 2 months. Patients with other autoimmune diseases, uncontrolled infections, pregnancy or lactation were excluded from the study. Clinical symptoms, serum thyroxine, TRAb, thyroid ultrasound and orbital computed tomography formed the basis of the diagnosis. Total RNA was extracted using Trizol reagent, and RNA quality was checked on an Agilent 2100 Bioanalyzer.

Input material: peripheral blood or thyroid tissue (not recorded which). This clonotype was sampled from an adult man with Graves' hyperthyroidism. Here the chain combines TRBV7-2 and TRBJ1-1; the D gene is perhaps TRBD1, on 6 matching bases. The DNA reads TGTGCCAGCAGCTTAAGTAGCAGGGGTAAAACTGAAGCTTTCTTT. It translates to CASSLSSRGKTEAFF.